This T cell receptor beta chain was recovered during a study of T-cell memory formation after mild COVID-19. CDR3 length equals 18 residues. The V gene's germline CDR1 is LNHNV and CDR2 YYDKDF (reference sequence). The V gene end was trimmed by 0 bases and the J gene end by 4 bases; junction bases not matched to a gene: 12. It was 5'RACE with constant-segment primers that produced the TCR alpha and TCR beta cDNA libraries, which carried sample barcodes and UMIs. TCRdb itself ran the 5' RACE reads through MiXCR, one entry per CDR3 protein. The sample yields approximately 490,000 distinct CDR3 sequences, roughly 22% seen once. General observations from the study: Clones contracting across day 15 to 85 had a balanced CD4/CD8 profile; later expanding clones leaned CD4+. Nothing confirmed that second-wave clones peaking on day 37 were specific for SARS-CoV-2. Memory cells collected pre-infection included some clones that later responded, suggesting cross-reactive memory joined.

This clonotype appeared a few times. The antigen remains undetermined. The chain has TRBV15 and TRBJ2-3; 8 bases map to TRBD2. The source is an adult woman who had mild COVID-19 (a few samples of this study predate the infection). Cell type and time point are not known. The sequenced sample was PBMCs or a T cell subset sorted from them (not recorded which). The CDR3 loop reads CATSRDWGGGGPSDTQYF. Written as DNA, the CDR3 is TGTGCCACCAGCAGAGATTGGGGTGGCGGGGGGCCCTCAGATACGCAGTATTTT.